This entry lists 23 T cell receptor beta chains sequenced from one sample in a study of blood T cell repertoires in COVID-19. Clones were read by immunoSEQ multiplex PCR, and TCRdb kept only the in-frame ones, dropping some. This table holds roughly 250,000 clones, roughly 82% found once. The sample was peripheral blood. These TCRs come from a woman aged 80 or over with active or convalescent COVID-19.

The chain uses TRBV28 and TRBJ1-2; D gene unclear. The CDR3 loop spans 14 amino acids. Trimming left V 3 bases short and J 4 bases short, with 12 bases between. The V gene's germline CDR1 is MDHEN and CDR2 SYDVKM. For the CDR3, the DNA is TGTGCCAGCAGTTTGGGAGCAGGCCGCTATGGCTACACCTTC. The encoded protein is CASSLGAGRYGYTF.

This clone appeared a single time. The gene calls are TRBV11-2 and TRBJ2-7; D may be TRBD2 (5 bases). Germline CDR1 is SGHAT and CDR2 is FQNNGV. V was trimmed by 3 bases and J by 2 bases, leaving 11 bases between them. This CDR3 is built from 14 residues. The CDR3 DNA is TGTGCCAGCAGCTTTACAGACGGGGCCTACGAGCAGTACTTC. Translating it yields CASSFTDGAYEQYF. The whole variable domain, remainder taken from reference TRBV11-2 and TRBJ2-7, is EAGVAQSPRYKIIEKRQSVAFWCNPISGHATLYWYQQILGQGPKLLIQFQNNGVVDDSQLPKDRFSAERLKGVDSTLKIQPAKLEDSAVYLCASSFTDGAYEQYFGPGTRLTVT.

This chain links TRBV2 with TRBJ1-4; TRBD1 aligns across 10 bases. Germline V CDR1 and CDR2: SNHLY, FYNNEI. This CDR3 comprises 17 residues. V lost 7 bases, J lost 3 bases, and 11 bases stayed unmatched. As DNA, the CDR3 is TGTGCCAGCAACCGGGACAGGGGATTCGGGGCTAATGAAAAACTGTTTTTT. It encodes CASNRDRGFGANEKLFF.

The V gene is TRBV5-1, the J gene TRBJ2-2; 7 bases are shared with TRBD1. This CDR3 contains 15 residues. Germline trimming cut 1 base from V and 4 bases from J; bases unmatched to any gene: 4. Germline assignment: CDR1 SGHRS and CDR2 YFSETQ. This chain's CDR3 is CASSLQGQITGELFF. The CDR3 region has the DNA TGCGCCAGCAGCTTGCAGGGACAGATCACCGGGGAGCTGTTTTTT. Variable domain in full (rest from reference TRBV5-1 and TRBJ2-2): KAGVTQTPRYLIKTRGQQVTLSCSPISGHRSVSWYQQTPGQGLQFLFEYFSETQRNKGNFPGRFSGRQFSNSRSEMNVSTLELGDSALYLCASSLQGQITGELFFGEGSRLTVL.

This sequence joins TRBV3-1 (or the pseudogene TRBV3-2) and TRBJ1-1; no firm D call. The CDR3 runs 13 residues. Germline V gene sequence: CDR1 LGHDT, CDR2 YNNKEL (reference sequence). The germline V and J ends were trimmed by 1 base and 9 bases, with 12 bases remaining between them. The CDR3 is CASSQAKTAKAFF. DNA for the CDR3: TGTGCCAGCAGCCAAGCAAAAACAGCCAAAGCTTTCTTT.

The gene calls are TRBV24-1 and TRBJ1-5, with 9 bases fitting TRBD1. This CDR3 has 15 residues. Germline V gene sequence: CDR1 KGHDR, CDR2 SFDVKD. V lost 7 bases, J lost 7 bases, and 10 bases stayed unmatched. In DNA, the CDR3 is TGTGCCACCAGCCCCTCTGGACAGGGGTTACAGCCCCAGCATTTT. Encoded protein: CATSPSGQGLQPQHF.

The gene calls are TRBV12-3 or TRBV12-4 and TRBJ1-2; 7 bases align to TRBD1. The CDR3 consists of 13 residues. V lost 5 bases, J lost 4 bases, and 4 bases stayed unmatched. This CDR3 reads CASSLGQLYGYTF. DNA for the CDR3: TGTGCCAGCAGTCTGGGACAGCTCTATGGCTACACCTTC.

The V gene is TRBV5-1, the J gene TRBJ2-1; 10 bases align to TRBD2. CDR1 SGHRS and CDR2 YFSETQ come from the germline V gene. The CDR3 is 14 residues long. V shed 7 bases and J 9 bases; nucleotides not matched to a gene: 10. CDR3 amino acids: CASRALAGDSEQFF. The CDR3 bases are TGCGCCAGCCGGGCCCTAGCGGGAGATAGTGAGCAGTTCTTC.

This chain connects TRBV19 to TRBJ1-5; 9 bases match TRBD1. Germline CDR1 and CDR2: LNHDA and SQIVND (reference sequence). V trimming: 6 bases; J trimming: 4 bases; junction bases outside the gene matches: 7. CDR3 size: 15 residues. The CDR3 DNA reads as TGTGCCAGTAGCAACAGGGGGCTAGGGAATCAGCCCCAGCATTTT. It is translated as CASSNRGLGNQPQHF. Based on the CDR3 plus reference TRBV19 and TRBJ1-5, the full variable domain is DGGITQSPKYLFRKEGQNVTLSCEQNLNHDAMYWYRQDPGQGLRLIYYSQIVNDFQKGDIAEGYSVSREKKESFPLTVTSAQKNPTAFYLCASSNRGLGNQPQHFGDGTRLSIL.

This clone has only a few counts. The chain has TRBV11-2 and TRBJ1-6; unclear D gene. Germline loops: CDR1 SGHAT, CDR2 FQNNGV. CDR3 size: 15 residues. V lost 1 base and J 6 bases, leaving 10 bases between the germline ends. CDR3 nucleotides: TGTGCCAGCAGCTTAGGTGGAGGGATTAATTCACCCCTCCACTTT. Its translation: CASSLGGGINSPLHF.

J is TRBJ2-7 and V is TRBV5-1, with 12 nucleotides matching TRBD2. CDR1 is SGHRS and CDR2 is YFSETQ in the germline V gene. The trim removed 4 bases at V and 2 bases at J, leaving 16 bases unmatched. This CDR3 has 19 amino acids. The CDR3 spells CASSRRTSGERYEPYEQYF. The CDR3 nucleotides read TGCGCCAGCAGCCGGAGGACTAGCGGGGAGCGGTACGAACCCTACGAGCAGTACTTC.

The CDR3 reads CASSESSAGTSWDEQFF. The DNA of the CDR3 is TGCGCCAGCAGTGAGTCATCGGCGGGGACTAGCTGGGATGAGCAGTTCTTC. The chain is built from TRBV10-2 and TRBJ2-1; the match to TRBD2 covers 9 bases. The J segment lost 8 bases and the V segment lost 0 bases, leaving 11 bases of the junction unmatched. Germline loops: CDR1 WSHSY, CDR2 SAAADI. The CDR3 has 17 amino acids.

This clone was detected a few times. Other DNA sequences in the same sample also yield this CDR3. The CDR3 is CASSYQGAFTEAFF. The CDR3 DNA reads TGTGCCAGCAGTTACCAGGGGGCGTTTACTGAAGCTTTCTTT. The rearrangement joins TRBV6-5 to TRBJ1-1; 8 bases match TRBD1. Germline CDR1 MNHEY, CDR2 SVGAGI. With 2 bases clipped from V and 5 bases from J, the junction kept 4 bases outside the gene matches. This CDR3 comprises 14 residues.

The sample holds one count of this clone. The CDR3 nucleotides read TGTGCCAGTAGTATATCGCAGGGGGCTGACGTATACGAGCAGTACTTC. Its translation: CASSISQGADVYEQYF. V gene TRBV19 combines with J gene TRBJ2-7; TRBD1 matches 8 bases. Trimming cost V 2 bases and J 4 bases; bases outside gene matches: 10. The CDR3 contains 16 residues. Germline CDR1 is LNHDA and CDR2 is SQIVND (reference sequence).

The chain recombines TRBV5-1 with TRBJ2-5, with D perhaps matching TRBD1 (6 bases). V lost 0 bases and J lost 4, with 10 bases in between. This CDR3 region has 14 residues. The germline V gene has CDR1 SGHRS and CDR2 YFSETQ. The CDR3 here is CASSLDTGLETQYF. CDR3 nucleotide sequence: TGCGCCAGCAGCTTGGATACAGGGTTAGAGACCCAGTACTTC.

The chain couples TRBV28 to TRBJ2-1; perhaps TRBD2 as D (7 bases). CDR1 and CDR2 from the germline V gene are MDHEN and SYDVKM. The CDR3 has 15 residues. V lost 3 bases and J 7 bases, leaving 16 bases between the germline ends. This CDR3 reads CASSFGGAYRNEQFF. The CDR3 bases are TGTGCCAGCAGTTTTGGGGGGGCGTATCGGAATGAGCAGTTCTTC.

V usage is TRBV28 and J usage is TRBJ1-6, with D possibly TRBD1 on 6 matching bases. V was shortened by 6 bases and J by 0 bases, with 15 bases between the two germline ends. Germline CDR1 is MDHEN and CDR2 is SYDVKM. This CDR3 contains 17 residues. CDR3 region: CASSRPGTSSYNSPLHF. CDR3 bases: TGTGCCAGCAGCCGACCCGGGACAAGCTCCTATAATTCACCCCTCCACTTT. The complete variable domain, with remaining parts taken from reference TRBV28 and TRBJ1-6, reads DVKVTQSSRYLVKRTGEKVFLECVQDMDHENMFWYRQDPGLGLRLIYFSYDVKMKEKGDIPEGYSVSREKKERFSLILESASTNQTSMYLCASSRPGTSSYNSPLHFGNGTRLTVT.

V is TRBV30 and J is TRBJ1-1; weak D call: TRBD1 (6 bases). Trimming left V 5 bases short and J 7 bases short, with 14 bases between. Looked up from germline, CDR1 is GTSNPN and CDR2 is SVGIG (reference sequence). The CDR3 extends over 12 amino acids. CDR3 nucleotides: TGTGCCTGGGCTTCCACAGGGCTTGAAGCTTTCTTT. The encoded protein is CAWASTGLEAFF.

V is TRBV5-1 and J is TRBJ2-7; 9 nucleotides line up with TRBD1. The CDR3 sequence is 15 residues long. Unmatched junction bases numbered 9, after V lost 3 bases and J lost 5 bases. Germline V gene sequence: CDR1 SGHRS, CDR2 YFSETQ. The DNA of the CDR3 is TGCGCCAGCAGCTCAACAGGGGGCGCAGGTCACGAGCAGTACTTC. Its protein product is CASSSTGGAGHEQYF. Full variable domain (remainder filled in from reference TRBV5-1 and TRBJ2-7): KAGVTQTPRYLIKTRGQQVTLSCSPISGHRSVSWYQQTPGQGLQFLFEYFSETQRNKGNFPGRFSGRQFSNSRSEMNVSTLELGDSALYLCASSSTGGAGHEQYFGPGTRLTVT.

The V gene is TRBV10-2, the J gene TRBJ2-2; D is unresolved. This CDR3 is 12 amino acids long. The V end lost 3 bases, the J end lost 8 bases, and 7 bases lay between the germline ends. Germline CDR1 is WSHSY and CDR2 is SAAADI. The CDR3: CASSDFPGELFF. DNA of the CDR3: TGCGCCAGCAGTGATTTTCCTGGGGAGCTGTTTTTT.

The DNA of the CDR3 is TGTGCCATCAGTGGCGGGCGCGGTCAGCCCCAGCATTTT. It yields the protein CAISGGRGQPQHF. The chain links TRBV10-3 to TRBJ1-5; D is undetermined. The length of the CDR3 is 13 residues. Germline CDR1 and CDR2: ENHRY and SYGVKD. The germline V and J ends were trimmed by 4 bases and 6 bases, with 10 bases remaining between them.

The rearrangement uses TRBV7-9 and TRBJ2-3; 9 nucleotides agree with TRBD2. The CDR3 length is 16 residues. Germline V gene data show CDR1 as SEHNR and CDR2 as FQNEAQ (reference sequence). The trim removed 5 bases at V and 0 bases at J, leaving 6 bases unmatched. CDR3 region: CASSPGLARSTDTQYF. CDR3 nucleotide sequence: TGTGCCAGCAGCCCAGGACTAGCGCGGAGCACAGATACGCAGTATTTT.

The chain links TRBV6-5 to TRBJ1-6; possibly TRBD1 for D (5 bases). The CDR3 is made up of 15 amino acids. Germline loops: CDR1 MNHEY, CDR2 SVGAGI. The germline V and J ends were trimmed by 6 bases and 10 bases, with 19 bases remaining between them. CDR3 DNA: TGTGCCAGCAGCCCAGGGATCTTTGTTAGCTCACCCCTCCACTTT. Translating gives CASSPGIFVSSPLHF.